The 15 T cell receptor beta chains given below trace back to one sample, sequenced in a study of blood T cells in healthy people across ages. For the second PCR, which ran for about 6 to 11 cycles, a sample-barcoded 5' primer and a J-beta primer mix were used. TCRdb reprocessed the 5' RACE reads via MiXCR and lists one record per CDR3 protein. The sample records more than 650,000 distinct CDR3 sequences, 22% being singletons. Sequenced: blood. The origin of the receptors is a man between 65 and 85 years old in good health.

This clonotype has a count of ten or more. This sequence joins TRBV7-9 and TRBJ2-3; 9 positions match TRBD2. CDR1 SEHNR and CDR2 FQNEAQ come from the germline V gene (reference sequence). Unmatched junction bases numbered 8, after V lost 8 bases and J lost 5 bases. The CDR3 has 14 residues. The CDR3 is CASLGEREEDTQYF. The CDR3 DNA sequence: TGTGCCAGCCTAGGGGAGCGGGAGGAAGATACGCAGTATTTT.

This clonotype was picked up many times. V gene TRBV9 combines with J gene TRBJ2-4; the match to TRBD2 covers 9 bases. Germline V CDR1 and CDR2: SGDLS, YYNGEE. This CDR3 has 16 residues. V gave up 3 bases and J gave up 0 bases; unmatched junction bases: 4. The CDR3 protein is CASSGRLAEAKNIQYF. The CDR3 bases are TGTGCCAGCAGCGGACGACTAGCGGAAGCCAAAAACATTCAGTACTTC.

The chain combines TRBV24-1 with TRBJ1-1, with D perhaps matching TRBD1 (5 bases). V lost 4 bases, J lost 5 bases, and 13 bases lay in between. The CDR3 totals 14 residues. Per the germline V gene, CDR1 is KGHDR and CDR2 is SFDVKD. In nucleotides, the CDR3 is TGTGCCACCAGTGAAGGTGGGGCGGGGACTGAAGCTTTCTTT. It codes for CATSEGGAGTEAFF.

There are a few counts of this clonotype. V usage is TRBV24-1 and J usage is TRBJ2-1; 8 bases map to TRBD2. The V gene's germline CDR1 is KGHDR and CDR2 SFDVKD. V lost 2 bases, J lost 3 bases, and 2 bases stayed unmatched. The CDR3 length is 15 residues. The CDR3 sequence: CATSDSAGGYNEQFF. Written as DNA, the CDR3 is TGTGCCACCAGTGATTCCGCGGGGGGCTACAATGAGCAGTTCTTC.

V gene TRBV4-1 combines with J gene TRBJ2-5; a weak D match, TRBD2 (5 bases). Between the trimmed V and J ends, which lost 1 base and 1 base, there was a span of 10 bases. Germline CDR1 is MGHRA and CDR2 is YSYEKL. The CDR3 has 15 residues. The CDR3 protein is CASSQGSLAQETQYF. The CDR3 DNA follows: TGCGCCAGCAGCCAAGGGTCTCTAGCCCAAGAGACCCAGTACTTC.

The chain couples TRBV6-6 to TRBJ2-5; tentative D call: TRBD2 (6 bases). Per the germline V gene, CDR1 is MNHNY and CDR2 is SVGAGI (reference sequence). The ends were cut back, 0 bases at V and 0 bases at J, with 14 bases in the middle. The CDR3 consists of 17 residues. As DNA, the CDR3 is TGTGCCAGCAGTTACTCGCGGGACTCCTCAAACCAAGAGACCCAGTACTTC. This translates into CASSYSRDSSNQETQYF.

The rearrangement joins TRBV7-9 to TRBJ2-3; D might be TRBD2 (7 bases). The V end lost 9 bases, the J end lost 2 bases, and 18 bases lay between the germline ends. The CDR3 has 15 residues. The germline V gene encodes CDR1 SEHNR and CDR2 FQNEAQ (reference sequence). The CDR3 nucleotides read TGTGCCAGTGAGGGGGGACTACCTCTCACAGATACGCAGTATTTT. Its translation is CASEGGLPLTDTQYF.

The chain combines TRBV6-5 with TRBJ2-3, with 7 bases that match TRBD1. Germline V gives CDR1 MNHEY, CDR2 SVGAGI. This CDR3 is built from 14 residues. The ends lost 2 bases at V and 4 bases at J; junction bases unmatched: 3. The CDR3 DNA is TGTGCCAGCAGTTACAGGGGGCCAGCAGATACGCAGTATTTT. It yields the protein CASSYRGPADTQYF.

This chain joins TRBV29-1 and TRBJ2-3; no reliable D call. V lost 5 bases and J 5 bases, leaving 11 bases between the germline ends. The CDR3 has 12 residues. Germline-derived CDR1 and CDR2 are SQVTM and ANQGSEA. CDR3 sequence reads: CSVKGFGDTQYF. As DNA, the CDR3 is TGCAGCGTTAAGGGATTCGGAGATACGCAGTATTTT.

This clonotype was detected only a few times. The chain carries TRBV5-1 and TRBJ1-5; perhaps TRBD1 as D (6 bases). The CDR3 contains 15 residues. Looked up from germline, CDR1 is SGHRS and CDR2 is YFSETQ. Trimming took 1 base from V and 0 from J, leaving 8 bases between them. CDR3: CASSLLGHSNQPQHF. In DNA form, the CDR3 reads TGCGCCAGCAGCTTGTTGGGACATAGCAATCAGCCCCAGCATTTT.

The V call is TRBV4-1, the J call TRBJ2-7; D ambiguous. Trimming removed 0 bases at V and 2 bases at J, with 11 bases between. This CDR3 spans 15 amino acids. Germline-derived CDR1 and CDR2 are MGHRA and YSYEKL. CDR3 DNA sequence: TGCGCCAGCAGCCAAGATCGGCACAGAACCTACGAGCAGTACTTC. Its translation is CASSQDRHRTYEQYF.

This clonotype was observed many times. J is TRBJ1-4 and V is TRBV28; TRBD1 is a possible D gene (5 bases). V was clipped by 8 bases and J by 8 bases, with 12 bases between them. This CDR3 has 12 amino acids. The germline gives CDR1 MDHEN, CDR2 SYDVKM. CDR3 in DNA: TGTGCCAGCGAAGAGAGGGACGAAAAACTGTTTTTT. This encodes CASEERDEKLFF.

As regards this clonotype: Being one base from a much bigger clone, this may be a read error. The V and J genes are TRBV7-2 and TRBJ2-5; 8 nucleotides match TRBD1. The germline V gene encodes CDR1 SGHTA and CDR2 FQGNSA. This CDR3 is 15 amino acids long. DNA of the CDR3: TGTGTCAGCAGCTCCTATAGGACAGGGAAAGAGACCCAGTACTTC. As protein: CVSSSYRTGKETQYF.

This chain connects TRBV12-3 or TRBV12-4 to TRBJ2-5; possible D gene TRBD2, 6 bases. Trimming stripped 2 bases from V and 3 bases from J, with 13 bases between. The CDR3 runs to 15 residues. This CDR3 reads CASSLRGSLKETQYF. DNA for the CDR3: TGTGCCAGCAGTTTACGGGGGTCCTTAAAAGAGACCCAGTACTTC.

V is TRBV6-5 and J is TRBJ2-1, with unresolved D. The CDR3 is made up of 15 amino acids. V gave up 5 bases and J gave up 1 base, with 12 bases separating them. Germline V gene sequence: CDR1 MNHEY, CDR2 SVGAGI. The CDR3 is CASSKTPRSYNEQFF. CDR3 nucleotide sequence: TGTGCCAGCAGTAAGACCCCTAGGTCCTACAATGAGCAGTTCTTC.